The source of this T cell receptor (beta chain) is a study of OX40 agonist ivuxolimab in advanced cancers. Study results and caveats: Those patients achieving a partial response at 0.1-3.0 mg/kg showed among the lowest clonal expansion.

On this clone itself: The antigen remains unidentified.

Trimming took 0 bases from V and 8 from J, leaving 17 bases between them. The CDR3 consists of 16 residues. Per germline, CDR1 MRHNA and CDR2 SNTAGT. The method was immunoSEQ multiplex PCR; TCRdb's version includes in-frame clones alone and lacks a portion of them. In the table there are roughly 30,000 clones, approximately 87% of which are singletons. The clonotype was recovered from an adult with an advanced solid tumor such as melanoma, head and neck, liver or kidney cancer. The sample in question was CD4+ or CD8+ T cells sorted from blood, obtained in a trial of the OX40 agonist ivuxolimab. The chain combines TRBV6-4 with TRBJ2-1, with D unresolved. The CDR3 coding sequence is TGTGCCAGCAGTGACTCCACGAACCGCCTAGTCGATGAGCAGTTCTTC. Its translation: CASSDSTNRLVDEQFF.